The next 19 T cell receptor beta chains were all read from a single sample in a study of blood T cell repertoires in COVID-19. Repertoires were generated with immunoSEQ multiplex PCR, while TCRdb's copy carries only in-frame clones and drops some. The sample yields some 350,000 clones, more than 70% seen once. What was sequenced was peripheral blood. The receptors stem from a woman in her 70s with COVID-19, enrolled during active disease.

Only one count was recorded for this clone. The CDR3 here is CASSLTEWYEQYF. CDR3 DNA: TGTGCCAGCAGCTTAACGGAGTGGTACGAGCAGTACTTC. V gene TRBV6-6 combines with J gene TRBJ2-7, with unresolved D. Per the germline V gene, CDR1 is MNHNY and CDR2 is SVGAGI (reference sequence). The CDR3 runs to 13 residues. V shed 6 bases and J shed 4 bases, with 13 bases lying between them.

V gene TRBV5-1 combines with J gene TRBJ2-7; TRBD2 is a possible D gene (5 bases). CDR1 is SGHRS and CDR2 is YFSETQ in the germline V gene. The CDR3 runs 14 residues. V was pared by 0 bases and J by 4 bases, with 11 bases between. The CDR3 region is CASSLGTVDYEQYF. The CDR3 nucleotides are TGCGCCAGCAGCTTGGGGACTGTTGATTACGAGCAGTACTTC.

This chain uses TRBV7-9 with TRBJ2-6; a weak D match, TRBD1 (6 bases). There are 16 residues in the CDR3. Germline assignment: CDR1 SEHNR and CDR2 FQNEAQ (reference sequence). Between the trimmed V and J ends, which lost 4 bases and 0 bases, there was a span of 10 bases. This CDR3 reads CASSSGQSSGANVLTF. The CDR3 DNA is TGTGCCAGCAGCTCCGGACAGTCCTCTGGGGCCAACGTCCTGACTTTC.

The V and J genes are TRBV18 and TRBJ1-1; D might be TRBD1 (5 bases). The CDR3 has 13 residues. V was cut by 4 bases and J by 1 base, with 7 bases left in between. Germline CDR1 KGHSH, CDR2 LQKENI. In DNA, the CDR3 is TGTGCCAGCTCACAAGACAGGAACACTGAAGCTTTCTTT. It is translated as CASSQDRNTEAFF.

The chain uses TRBV6-2 or TRBV6-3 and TRBJ1-6, with 7 bases identical to TRBD1. After removal of 6 bases from V and 10 bases from J, the junction contained 12 bases not matched to a gene. The germline CDR1 and CDR2 sequences are MNHEY and SVGEGT. The CDR3 runs to 15 residues. The CDR3 spells CASSPRQGERSPLHF. The CDR3 bases are TGTGCCAGCAGCCCGAGACAGGGTGAACGATCACCCCTCCACTTT.

The V gene is TRBV27, the J gene TRBJ1-2; 8 bases line up with TRBD1. There are 16 residues in the CDR3. CDR1 is MNHEY, CDR2 SMNVEV, per germline (reference sequence). Trimming removed 7 bases from V and 8 bases from J; junction bases left unmatched: 18. DNA of the CDR3: TGTGCCAGCACCTCCGGTTTCCGGGACAGGCGATCAGGCTACACCTTC. Encoded protein: CASTSGFRDRRSGYTF.

The chain links TRBV23-1 to TRBJ1-5; D possibly corresponds to TRBD1 (5 bases). TRBV23-1 is an ORF for which the function is uncertain. With 2 bases removed from V and 7 bases from J, the gap between germline ends came to 9 bases. This CDR3 is built from 13 residues. Written as DNA, the CDR3 is TGCGCCAGCAGTCAAGAAGGGGAACAGCCCCAGCATTTT. Encoded protein: CASSQEGEQPQHF.

This sequence joins TRBV5-4 and TRBJ2-1; 12 bases are shared with TRBD2. CDR1 is SGHNT and CDR2 is YYREEE in the germline V gene (reference sequence). Germline trimming cut 0 bases from V and 8 bases from J; bases unmatched to any gene: 3. The CDR3 runs to 15 residues. CDR3: CASSLGLAGVYEQFF. The CDR3 coding sequence is TGTGCCAGCAGCTTGGGACTAGCGGGGGTGTATGAGCAGTTCTTC.

The chain combines TRBV5-3 with TRBJ1-4; TRBD1 matches at 8 bases. TRBV5-3 falls under the ORF class, with uncertain function. The CDR3 runs 14 residues. After removal of 0 bases from V and 8 bases from J, the junction contained 3 bases not matched to a gene. The CDR3 DNA sequence: TGTGCCAGAAGCTTGGAAACAGGGGGGGAAAAACTGTTTTTT. Its translation: CARSLETGGEKLFF.

This chain connects TRBV3-1 (or the pseudogene TRBV3-2) to TRBJ2-3, with TRBD2 matching over 7 bases. The germline gives CDR1 LGHDT, CDR2 YNNKEL (reference sequence). Trimming took 3 bases from V and 0 from J; bases not matched to a gene: 6. CDR3 length: 16 amino acids. Here the CDR3 DNA reads TGTGCCAGCAGCCAGGGTAGCGGGTTTAGCACAGATACGCAGTATTTT. Amino acid sequence: CASSQGSGFSTDTQYF.

This clone was recorded once. The chain links TRBV6-5 to TRBJ2-3, with D possibly TRBD1 on 5 matching bases. CDR3 length: 16 amino acids. V was pared by 0 bases and J by 3 bases, with 13 bases between. CDR1 and CDR2 (germline): MNHEY, SVGAGI. Here the CDR3 reads CASSYSAAGRTDTQYF. CDR3 bases: TGTGCCAGCAGTTACTCGGCGGCAGGGCGAACAGATACGCAGTATTTT.

This chain joins TRBV5-1 and TRBJ2-3, with a weak D call TRBD2 (5 bases). This CDR3 spans 12 amino acids. Per germline, CDR1 SGHRS and CDR2 YFSETQ. The ends were cut back, 4 bases at V and 11 bases at J, with 14 bases in the middle. The CDR3 nucleotides read TGCGCCAGCAGCCTACAACTAGGGAAGCAGTATTTT. It yields the protein CASSLQLGKQYF.

This chain connects TRBV29-1 to TRBJ2-1, with D maybe TRBD1 (5 bases). V lost 7 bases, J lost 2 bases, and 15 bases lay in between. Germline loops: CDR1 SQVTM, CDR2 ANQGSEA. This CDR3 is built from 14 residues. The CDR3 sequence is CSARDSHAYNEQFF. The CDR3 DNA reads as TGCAGCGCCCGAGACAGCCACGCCTACAATGAGCAGTTCTTC.

The chain recombines TRBV7-8 with TRBJ2-7; TRBD1 matches at 9 bases. V lost 4 bases and J lost 5; bases outside the gene matches: 3. CDR1 is SGHVS, CDR2 FQNEAQ, per germline. The CDR3 length is 13 residues. DNA for the CDR3: TGTGCCAGCAGCTGGGGACAGGGAAACGAGCAGTACTTC. Translating it yields CASSWGQGNEQYF.

The chain recombines TRBV5-1 with TRBJ2-3; 7 nucleotides line up with TRBD2. CDR1 is SGHRS and CDR2 is YFSETQ in the germline V gene. The V segment lost 6 bases and the J segment 5 bases; nucleotides outside the gene matches: 12. The CDR3 runs to 15 residues. The CDR3 region is CASKEGAGRGDTQYF. The CDR3 region has the DNA TGCGCCAGCAAGGAAGGAGCGGGGAGGGGAGATACGCAGTATTTT.

The genes are TRBV7-8 and TRBJ2-5; 13 nucleotides agree with TRBD2. The CDR3 has 16 amino acids. From germline, CDR1 is SGHVS and CDR2 FQNEAQ. The ends lost 0 bases at V and 7 bases at J; junction bases unmatched: 5. This chain's CDR3 is CASSLAGLAGIGTQYF. In nucleotides, the CDR3 is TGTGCCAGCAGCTTAGCGGGACTAGCGGGAATTGGGACCCAGTACTTC. The variable domain in full, with the rest retrieved from reference TRBV7-8 and TRBJ2-5, is GAGVSQSPRYKVAKRGQDVALRCDPISGHVSLFWYQQALGQGPEFLTYFQNEAQLDKSGLPSDRFFAERPEGSVSTLKIQRTQQEDSAVYLCASSLAGLAGIGTQYFGPGTRLLVL.

The rearrangement links TRBV19 to TRBJ1-2; perhaps TRBD1 as D (5 bases). Between the trimmed V and J ends, which lost 5 bases and 0 bases, there was a span of 10 bases. Germline V gene lookup returns CDR1 LNHDA and CDR2 SQIVND (reference sequence). CDR3 length equals 14 residues. The CDR3 nucleotides read TGTGCCAGTAGTTCCGGGGGAGCTAACTATGGCTACACCTTC. This encodes CASSSGGANYGYTF. The variable domain in full, with the rest retrieved from reference TRBV19 and TRBJ1-2, is DGGITQSPKYLFRKEGQNVTLSCEQNLNHDAMYWYRQDPGQGLRLIYYSQIVNDFQKGDIAEGYSVSREKKESFPLTVTSAQKNPTAFYLCASSSGGANYGYTFGSGTRLTVV.

The rearrangement joins TRBV28 to TRBJ1-2, with D hard to call. The germline V gene has CDR1 MDHEN and CDR2 SYDVKM. This CDR3 has 13 amino acids. Trimming stripped 3 bases from V and 5 bases from J, with 10 bases between. The CDR3 spells CASSLGSSYGYTF. The CDR3 coding sequence is TGTGCCAGCAGTTTGGGGAGTTCTTATGGCTACACCTTC.

The chain links TRBV5-6 to TRBJ2-2, with TRBD1 identical over 10 bases. This CDR3 is built from 16 residues. From germline, CDR1 is SGHDT and CDR2 YYEEEE. The V and J ends lost 1 base and 4 bases, in that order; junction bases with no gene match: 4. As DNA, the CDR3 is TGTGCCAGCAGCTTGAGGGACAGGGGCGTCACCGGGGAGCTGTTTTTT. Translating it yields CASSLRDRGVTGELFF.